Below, 24 T cell receptor beta chains from the same sample are listed, as sequenced in a study of graft-versus-host responses after intestinal transplantation. The antigens for these receptors are not known. This table comes from immunoSEQ multiplex PCR, and its TCRdb copy is limited to in-frame clones, with some not included. The sample lists roughly 120,000 clones; about nine tenths were seen once. This material consisted of unstimulated CD4+ T cells sorted from spleen or lymph node cells, taken before intestinal transplant. The receptors were sampled from a human donor who received an intestinal transplant.

The rearrangement links TRBV6-5 to TRBJ1-2; tentative D call: TRBD1 (5 bases). This CDR3 spans 15 amino acids. V was trimmed by 2 bases and J by 2 bases, leaving 12 bases between them. Germline values: CDR1 MNHEY, CDR2 SVGAGI. CDR3 amino acids: CASSYAGGHNYGYTF. The CDR3 coding sequence is TGTGCCAGCAGTTACGCGGGGGGTCACAACTATGGCTACACCTTC.

The V call is TRBV6-5, the J call TRBJ1-2; 8 bases line up with TRBD1. Germline CDR1 reads MNHEY; CDR2 reads SVGAGI. The CDR3 consists of 16 residues. V shed 0 bases and J 5 bases; nucleotides not matched to a gene: 8. CDR3 protein: CASSYSRWDRHYGYTF. The CDR3, as DNA: TGTGCCAGCAGTTACTCGAGATGGGACAGGCATTATGGCTACACCTTC.

This sequence joins TRBV19 and TRBJ1-5; weak D call: TRBD1 (5 bases). V lost 1 base and J lost 5, with 15 bases in between. Germline values: CDR1 LNHDA, CDR2 SQIVND (reference sequence). This CDR3 region has 16 residues. The DNA of the CDR3 is TGTGCCAGTAGTATAGCCCCAGGGCTTATGTATCAGCCCCAGCATTTT. Protein product: CASSIAPGLMYQPQHF. Drawing the rest from reference TRBV19 and TRBJ1-5, the complete variable domain is DGGITQSPKYLFRKEGQNVTLSCEQNLNHDAMYWYRQDPGQGLRLIYYSQIVNDFQKGDIAEGYSVSREKKESFPLTVTSAQKNPTAFYLCASSIAPGLMYQPQHFGDGTRLSIL.

V gene TRBV5-1 combines with J gene TRBJ1-4, with D perhaps matching TRBD1 (6 bases). The CDR3 runs 16 residues. V was shortened by 4 bases and J by 5 bases, with 18 bases between the two germline ends. Germline-derived CDR1 and CDR2 are SGHRS and YFSETQ. CDR3 region: CASSPQEGDKNEKLFF. DNA of the CDR3: TGCGCCAGCAGCCCCCAAGAGGGGGACAAAAATGAAAAACTGTTTTTT.

The chain has TRBV30 and TRBJ1-2; D gene unclear. Germline CDR1 is GTSNPN and CDR2 is SVGIG (reference sequence). The CDR3 runs to 11 residues. V lost 0 bases to trimming and J lost 8 bases, with 7 bases between them. CDR3: CAWSVLRGYTF. The DNA of the CDR3 is TGTGCCTGGAGTGTCTTGAGGGGCTACACCTTC.

The V gene is TRBV19, the J gene TRBJ2-1, with 7 bases lining up with TRBD2. Germline V gene data show CDR1 as LNHDA and CDR2 as SQIVND (reference sequence). The ends lost 3 bases at V and 7 bases at J; junction bases unmatched: 12. This CDR3 is built from 16 residues. The CDR3 nucleotides are TGTGCCAGTAGTATGGTGCGGGGGTTAGTGAGGAATGAGCAGTTCTTC. This gives the protein CASSMVRGLVRNEQFF.

Details on this clone: The sample carries other DNA sequences with the same CDR3. The chain is built from TRBV29-1 and TRBJ2-3; D is unclear. The length of the CDR3 is 13 residues. Germline V CDR1 and CDR2: SQVTM, ANQGSEA. Trimming stripped 1 base from V and 6 bases from J, with 11 bases between. CDR3: CSVEVYPGDTQYF. DNA for the CDR3: TGCAGCGTTGAAGTATATCCCGGGGATACGCAGTATTTT.

V and J are TRBV10-3 and TRBJ1-1; D might be TRBD1 (6 bases). Trimming shortened V by 8 bases and J by 3 bases, and 16 bases separated the two germline ends. Germline V gene sequence: CDR1 ENHRY, CDR2 SYGVKD. There are 14 residues in the CDR3. The CDR3 loop reads CAISEQGPYTEAFF. In DNA form, the CDR3 reads TGTGCCATCTCCGAGCAGGGGCCGTACACTGAAGCTTTCTTT.

The chain is built from TRBV5-8 and TRBJ2-3, with D possibly being TRBD2 (6 bases). The CDR3 has 15 residues. Germline assignment: CDR1 SGHTS and CDR2 YDEGEE. V lost 4 bases to trimming and J lost 1 base, with 13 bases between them. The CDR3 nucleotides are TGTGCCAGCAGCGATACACCTAGCGGCACAGATACGCAGTATTTT. This sequence encodes CASSDTPSGTDTQYF.

The chain carries TRBV11-2 and TRBJ2-7, with D maybe TRBD1 (5 bases). The germline CDR1 and CDR2 sequences are SGHAT and FQNNGV. This CDR3 spans 15 amino acids. Trimming took off 0 bases at V and 0 bases at J, with 9 bases between the two ends. Here the CDR3 DNA reads TGTGCCAGCAGCTTAGATCTTAGGGGCTCCTACGAGCAGTACTTC. Translated, it gives CASSLDLRGSYEQYF.

This clone was found once. The genes are TRBV5-1 and TRBJ2-3; 8 bases fit TRBD2. This CDR3 has 15 residues. J gave up 8 bases and V 1 base, and 9 bases lay outside the gene matches. Germline V gene sequence: CDR1 SGHRS, CDR2 YFSETQ. Written as DNA, the CDR3 is TGCGCCAGCAGCTTGAGCGGGAGACGAGAGGGTACGCAGTATTTT. It is translated as CASSLSGRREGTQYF.

The chain uses TRBV29-1 and TRBJ1-2; no clear D gene. The CDR3 has 14 amino acids. The germline V and J ends were trimmed by 7 bases and 0 bases, with 15 bases remaining between them. CDR1 is SQVTM and CDR2 is ANQGSEA in the germline V gene. This CDR3 is CSARGQDANYGYTF. Here the CDR3 DNA reads TGCAGCGCCCGTGGGCAGGATGCTAACTATGGCTACACCTTC.

This chain links TRBV5-1 with TRBJ2-5; TRBD1 agrees at 8 bases. CDR3 length: 14 residues. Germline-derived CDR1 and CDR2 are SGHRS and YFSETQ. V shed 1 base, J shed 3 bases, and the junction held 2 bases outside the gene matches. DNA of the CDR3: TGCGCCAGCAGCTTGAAGACAGGGGAAGAGACCCAGTACTTC. Protein sequence: CASSLKTGEETQYF.

This chain connects TRBV2 to TRBJ1-2; weak D call: TRBD1 (5 bases). Germline lookup yields CDR1 SNHLY and CDR2 FYNNEI. Trimming shortened V by 0 bases and J by 4 bases, and 15 bases separated the two germline ends. The CDR3 contains 16 residues. The CDR3 reads CASSEARGRASYGYTF. The CDR3 DNA is TGTGCCAGCAGTGAAGCAAGGGGCAGGGCCTCCTATGGCTACACCTTC.

The chain uses TRBV6-1 and TRBJ2-5; 7 nucleotides align to TRBD1. The CDR3 extends over 14 amino acids. Germline loops: CDR1 MNHNS, CDR2 SASEGT. V shed 5 bases, J shed 2 bases, and the junction held 5 bases outside the gene matches. CDR3: CASSTGVGQETQYF. The CDR3 DNA is TGTGCCAGCAGTACAGGGGTTGGGCAAGAGACCCAGTACTTC.

V is TRBV11-3 and J is TRBJ2-1; 10 bases map to TRBD2. The V gene's germline CDR1 is SGHNT and CDR2 YENEEA. The CDR3 has 16 amino acids. With 0 bases clipped from V and 9 bases from J, the junction kept 8 bases outside the gene matches. The DNA of the CDR3 is TGTGCCAGCAGCTTAGATGGAGGACTAGCGGAGGGTGAGCAGTTCTTC. Its protein product is CASSLDGGLAEGEQFF.

This chain connects TRBV10-3 to TRBJ2-1, with D uncertain. Germline lookup yields CDR1 ENHRY and CDR2 SYGVKD. V gave up 4 bases and J gave up 4 bases, with 17 bases separating them. The CDR3 is made up of 16 amino acids. The CDR3 nucleotides are TGTGCCATCAGTGTAGGTCCTGGCGGTGTTTACAATGAGCAGTTCTTC. It encodes CAISVGPGGVYNEQFF.

Regarding this clone: The junction and the germline gene differ at one end; a read error may be behind it. This chain joins TRBV19 and TRBJ1-6, with unresolved D. The CDR3 is 14 amino acids. CDR1 and CDR2 from the germline V gene are LNHDA and SQIVND (reference sequence). The CDR3 spells CASSIRATDSPLRF. CDR3 sequence (DNA): TGTGCCAGTAGTATACGTGCGACTGATTCACCCCTCCGCTTT.

The chain recombines TRBV7-9 with TRBJ2-3; D is possibly TRBD2 (5 bases). The V end was cut by 4 bases, the J end by 6 bases, with 20 bases between. The CDR3 sequence is 16 residues long. Germline V CDR1 and CDR2: SEHNR, FQNEAQ (reference sequence). CDR3 region: CASSSSRVANRDTQYF. In DNA form, the CDR3 reads TGTGCCAGCAGCTCATCGAGGGTGGCTAATCGGGATACGCAGTATTTT.

This rearrangement joins TRBV5-1 to TRBJ1-2, with 9 bases aligning to TRBD1. This CDR3 contains 15 residues. J was trimmed by 4 bases and V by 3 bases; bases with no gene match: 7. CDR1 and CDR2 (germline): SGHRS, YFSETQ. The CDR3 region has the DNA TGCGCCAGCAGCTCCATAACAGGGGGCACCTATGGCTACACCTTC. Encoded protein: CASSSITGGTYGYTF.

The rearrangement links TRBV19 to TRBJ1-6; unclear D gene. The germline V gene has CDR1 LNHDA and CDR2 SQIVND (reference sequence). The CDR3 sequence is 17 residues long. V lost 7 bases and J 0 bases, leaving 16 bases between the germline ends. The CDR3 loop reads CASTQTAGSSYNSPLHF. CDR3 DNA sequence: TGTGCCAGTACCCAAACGGCGGGCAGCTCCTATAATTCACCCCTCCACTTT.

The V gene is TRBV5-5, the J gene TRBJ2-5, with D perhaps matching TRBD2 (6 bases). The CDR3 runs 17 residues. V shed 1 base and J shed 1 base, with 17 bases lying between them. Germline V gene data show CDR1 as SGHKS and CDR2 as YYEKEE (reference sequence). The CDR3 bases are TGTGCCAGCAGCTTGTATAGGGGAGGACTGGTCCAAGAGACCCAGTACTTC. It is translated as CASSLYRGGLVQETQYF.

The chain employs TRBV7-7 and TRBJ2-2; D is unclear. V shed 2 bases and J shed 1 base, with 8 bases lying between them. The CDR3 consists of 15 residues. Looked up from germline, CDR1 is SSHAT and CDR2 is FNYEAQ (reference sequence). For the CDR3, the DNA is TGTGCCAGCAGCTTAATGGCAGAGAACACCGGGGAGCTGTTTTTT. Translating gives CASSLMAENTGELFF. The full variable domain, rest sourced from reference TRBV7-7 and TRBJ2-2, is GAGVSQSPRYKVTKRGQDVTLRCDPISSHATLYWYQQALGQGPEFLTYFNYEAQPDKSGLPSDRFSAERPEGSISTLTIQRTEQRDSAMYRCASSLMAENTGELFFGEGSRLTVL.

As regards this clone: Sequence at one end of the junction differs from germline and may be a read error. J is TRBJ2-7 and V is TRBV18; 9 bases match TRBD2. The CDR3 runs 14 residues. Germline-derived CDR1 and CDR2 are KGHSH and LQKENI. CDR3 in DNA: TGTGCCAGCTCGCCACGTAGCGGGAGTTACGAGCAGTACTTC. Its translation is CASSPRSGSYEQYF.